The present TCR beta chain was sequenced within a study of cytomegalovirus exposure and HLA in healthy donors. CDR1 is SEHNR and CDR2 is FQNEAQ in the germline V gene (reference sequence). The CDR3 runs to 13 residues. Only a few counts were recorded for this clone. No antigen is known for it. The junction shows a germline mismatch at one end, possibly a read error. 13 Jbeta primers and 60 Vbeta primers were used for the PCR. Profiling relied on immunoSEQ multiplex PCR, and the TCRdb table lists in-frame clones only, not all of them. The sample lists some 160,000 clones, roughly 85% seen once, with roughly 2.5% in the top ten. Whole-study findings and limits: What a later analysis showed was that several of the most significant clusters appeared linked to common viral pathogens. In vitro testing confirmed three CMV-associated chains as specific for CMV antigens. The classifier was said to identify cytomegalovirus status with high specificity and sensitivity.

The chain is built from TRBV7-9 and TRBJ2-3; 10 bases match TRBD1. The TCR originated in a man younger than 45 in good health and CMV-seropositive. What was sequenced was PBMCs. The CDR3 DNA reads as TGTGCCAGCAGCTACCACGGGACAGGGGACGAGGATTTT. Translating gives CASSYHGTGDEDF. Full variable domain (rest looked up from reference TRBV7-9 and TRBJ2-3): DTGVSQNPRHKITKRGQNVTFRCDPISEHNRLYWYRQTLGQGPEFLTYFQNEAQLEKSRLLSDRFSAERPKGSFSTLEIQRTEQGDSAMYLCASSYHGTGDEDFGPGTRLTVL.